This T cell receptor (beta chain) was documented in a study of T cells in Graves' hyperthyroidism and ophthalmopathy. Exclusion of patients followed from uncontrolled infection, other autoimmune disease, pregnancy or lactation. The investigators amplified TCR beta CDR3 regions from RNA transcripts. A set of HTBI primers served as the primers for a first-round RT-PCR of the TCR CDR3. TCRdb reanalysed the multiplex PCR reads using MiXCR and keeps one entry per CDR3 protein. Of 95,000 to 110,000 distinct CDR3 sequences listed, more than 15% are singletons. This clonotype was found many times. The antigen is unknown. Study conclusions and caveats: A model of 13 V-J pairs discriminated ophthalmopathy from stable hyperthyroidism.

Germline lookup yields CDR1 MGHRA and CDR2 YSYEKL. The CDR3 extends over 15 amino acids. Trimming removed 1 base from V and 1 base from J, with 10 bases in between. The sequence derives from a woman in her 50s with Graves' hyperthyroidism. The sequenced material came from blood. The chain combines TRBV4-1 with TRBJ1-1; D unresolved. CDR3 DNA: TGCGCCAGCAGCCAAGCGCCTGCAGGGAACACTGAAGCTTTCTTT. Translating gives CASSQAPAGNTEAFF.